This TCR beta chain derives from a study of blood T cells in healthy people across ages. A J-beta primer mix and a sample-barcoded 5' primer were used in a second PCR of roughly 6 to 11 cycles. TCRdb reprocessed the 5' RACE reads with MiXCR, giving one entry per CDR3 protein. The data hold approximately 680,000 distinct CDR3 sequences, with about 30% observed a single time. Trimming left V 3 bases short and J 1 base short, with 12 bases between. The CDR3 has 15 residues. Germline V CDR1 and CDR2: LGHNA, YNFKEQ. This clonotype occurred a few times. No fewer than 6 million PBMCs went into each sample. The specimen was blood. The rearrangement joins TRBV4-2 to TRBJ1-1, with D unresolved. The sequence came from a woman older than 75 in good health. CDR3 sequence (DNA): TGTGCCAGCAGCCATGTCGTAGGGAAGAACACTGAAGCTTTCTTT. Its translation is CASSHVVGKNTEAFF.